What follows are 13 T cell receptor beta chains derived from one specimen sequenced in a study of cytomegalovirus exposure and HLA in healthy donors. The study ran its PCR with 60 Vbeta and 13 Jbeta primers. Profiled with immunoSEQ multiplex PCR; TCRdb holds only in-frame clones, not every one. The table shows approximately 210,000 clones, with more than 65% occurring only once. What was sequenced was PBMCs. The receptor source for this set is a girl between 10 and 17 years old in good health and CMV-seropositive.

The chain employs TRBV4-1 and TRBJ1-6; D gene uncertain. The CDR3 consists of 13 residues. Per germline, CDR1 MGHRA and CDR2 YSYEKL. Trimming stripped 2 bases from V and 14 bases from J, with 13 bases between. Here the CDR3 DNA reads TGCGCCAGCAGCCAATCGTCCGAGGCATCCCTCCACTTT. This sequence encodes CASSQSSEASLHF.

J is TRBJ2-7 and V is TRBV5-4; the match to TRBD2 covers 9 bases. This CDR3 contains 14 residues. The junction had 4 bases not matched to a gene; V was cut back by 2 bases and J by 4 bases. The germline V gene encodes CDR1 SGHNT and CDR2 YYREEE (reference sequence). CDR3 DNA: TGTGCCAGCAGCTTTAGCGGGGGTACATACGAGCAGTACTTC. Translating gives CASSFSGGTYEQYF. Full variable domain (rest looked up from reference TRBV5-4 and TRBJ2-7): ETGVTQSPTHLIKTRGQQVTLRCSSQSGHNTVSWYQQALGQGPQFIFQYYREEENGRGNFPPRFSGLQFPNYSSELNVNALELDDSALYLCASSFSGGTYEQYFGPGTRLTVT.

The chain links TRBV30 to TRBJ2-3; D might be TRBD2 (8 bases). V was trimmed by 2 bases and J by 3 bases, leaving 15 bases between them. CDR3 length: 15 amino acids. Germline V gene data show CDR1 as GTSNPN and CDR2 as SVGIG (reference sequence). The CDR3 here is CAWSRGGTETDTQYF. The CDR3 bases are TGTGCCTGGAGTCGGGGGGGGACAGAAACAGATACGCAGTATTTT.

The V call is TRBV29-1, the J call TRBJ2-3; tentatively, D is TRBD2 (6 bases). The CDR3 extends over 13 amino acids. CDR1 and CDR2 (germline): SQVTM, ANQGSEA. The CDR3 DNA reads as TGCACCTTGAAGCGGGCAAGCACAGATACGCAGTATTTT. It translates to CTLKRASTDTQYF.

This rearrangement joins TRBV7-2 to TRBJ2-2; 7 positions match TRBD1. The CDR3 contains 15 residues. The V and J ends lost 1 base and 5 bases, in that order; junction bases with no gene match: 4. Germline V gives CDR1 SGHTA, CDR2 FQGNSA. CDR3 nucleotide sequence: TGTGCCAGCAGCTTAGAAAGGGGGCGGACCGGGGAGCTGTTTTTT. Amino acid sequence: CASSLERGRTGELFF.

The CDR3 spells CASSPPEAGELFF. DNA of the CDR3: TGTGCCAGCAGCCCCCCAGAAGCCGGGGAGCTGTTTTTT. The gene calls are TRBV9 and TRBJ2-2, with D unresolved. The germline V gene encodes CDR1 SGDLS and CDR2 YYNGEE. The CDR3 is made up of 13 amino acids. V gave up 4 bases and J gave up 6 bases, with 10 bases separating them. The variable domain in full, completed from reference TRBV9 and TRBJ2-2, reads DSGVTQTPKHLITATGQRVTLRCSPRSGDLSVYWYQQSLDQGLQFLIQYYNGEERAKGNILERFSAQQFPDLHSELNLSSLELGDSALYFCASSPPEAGELFFGEGSRLTVL.

The table lists this clone with a count of one. The V gene is TRBV4-3, the J gene TRBJ1-4, with a tentative D call TRBD1 (6 bases). Germline-derived CDR1 and CDR2 are LGHNA and YSLEER. This CDR3 has 15 residues. V shed 6 bases and J shed 7 bases, with 18 bases lying between them. The CDR3 spells CASRSTGGGGEKLFF. For the CDR3, the DNA is TGCGCCAGCAGGTCAACGGGGGGGGGCGGTGAAAAACTGTTTTTT.

This rearrangement joins TRBV5-1 to TRBJ2-7; 10 nucleotides match TRBD1. CDR3 length: 17 residues. Per the germline V gene, CDR1 is SGHRS and CDR2 is YFSETQ. The V and J ends lost 4 bases and 5 bases, in that order; junction bases with no gene match: 15. CDR3 amino acids: CASSHRPWGQGSHEQYF. The CDR3 DNA reads as TGCGCCAGCAGCCACCGCCCATGGGGACAGGGGTCCCACGAGCAGTACTTC.

The chain couples TRBV7-9 to TRBJ1-1, with 7 bases matching TRBD1. The CDR3 extends over 15 amino acids. Germline-derived CDR1 and CDR2 are SEHNR and FQNEAQ (reference sequence). The J segment lost 1 base and the V segment lost 5 bases, leaving 7 bases of the junction unmatched. CDR3 in DNA: TGTGCCAGCAGCCTCCGGGGACAGCCGAACACTGAAGCTTTCTTT. This gives the protein CASSLRGQPNTEAFF.

V and J are TRBV4-3 and TRBJ1-2, with a possible D match to TRBD1 (5 bases). The CDR3 is 14 amino acids. Germline CDR1 LGHNA, CDR2 YSLEER. Trimming left V 0 bases short and J 2 bases short, with 7 bases between. CDR3 sequence: CASSQDSGNYGYTF. The DNA for the CDR3 is TGCGCCAGCAGCCAAGATTCAGGGAACTATGGCTACACCTTC.

This clone was detected only a few times. J is TRBJ1-3 and V is TRBV28, with D tentatively TRBD1 (5 bases). Germline-derived CDR1 and CDR2 are MDHEN and SYDVKM. V was trimmed by 5 bases and J by 4 bases, leaving 15 bases between them. This CDR3 spans 15 amino acids. CDR3: CASSPRGVSGNTIYF. CDR3 DNA: TGTGCCAGCAGTCCCCGGGGGGTTTCCGGAAACACCATATATTTT.

This clone was observed a few times. V is TRBV6-6 and J is TRBJ2-2, with 9 bases matching TRBD2. The V segment lost 5 bases and the J segment 4 bases; nucleotides outside the gene matches: 8. The CDR3 length is 16 residues. Germline V gives CDR1 MNHNY, CDR2 SVGAGI (reference sequence). The CDR3 region is CASSLRGLAFTGELFF. CDR3 in DNA: TGTGCCAGCAGTCTTCGTGGACTAGCGTTCACCGGGGAGCTGTTTTTT.

This chain connects TRBV7-9 to TRBJ1-1; 8 bases match TRBD1. Per the germline V gene, CDR1 is SEHNR and CDR2 is FQNEAQ (reference sequence). Germline trimming cut 5 bases from V and 4 bases from J; bases unmatched to any gene: 9. The CDR3 consists of 15 residues. For the CDR3, the DNA is TGTGCCAGCAGCCCCGAGACAGGGGTGGGCACTGAAGCTTTCTTT. Protein: CASSPETGVGTEAFF.